The entry that follows covers one T cell receptor beta chain sequence. These data come from a study of blood T cells in healthy people across ages. The use of a sample-barcoded 5' primer and a J-beta primer mix characterized a second PCR of roughly 6 to 11 cycles. TCRdb recomputed calls from the 5' RACE reads with MiXCR, one row per CDR3 protein. In the table there are 450,000 to 700,000 distinct CDR3 sequences, roughly 29% of which are singletons. Deletions cut 0 bases from V and 1 base from J, with 13 bases between. The germline gives CDR1 SGHKS, CDR2 YYEKEE (reference sequence). The CDR3 covers 17 residues.

Material: blood. The sequence was collected from a woman aged 65 to 85 in good health. The gene calls are TRBV5-5 and TRBJ1-4; D is uncertain. Written as DNA, the CDR3 is TGTGCCAGCAGCTTGGGATCGATGGGAGGAACTAATGAAAAACTGTTTTTT. Residues: CASSLGSMGGTNEKLFF.